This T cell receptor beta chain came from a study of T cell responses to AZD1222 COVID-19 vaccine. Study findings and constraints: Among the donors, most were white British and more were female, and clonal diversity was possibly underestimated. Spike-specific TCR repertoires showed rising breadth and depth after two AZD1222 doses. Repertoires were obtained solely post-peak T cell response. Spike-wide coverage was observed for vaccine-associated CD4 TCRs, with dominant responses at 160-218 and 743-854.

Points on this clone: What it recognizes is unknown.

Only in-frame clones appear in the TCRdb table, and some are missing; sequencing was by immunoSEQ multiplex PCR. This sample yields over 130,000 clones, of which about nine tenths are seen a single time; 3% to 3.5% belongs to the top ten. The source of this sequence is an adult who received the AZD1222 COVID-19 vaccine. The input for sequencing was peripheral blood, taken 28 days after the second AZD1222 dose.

The DNA of the CDR3 is TGTGCCAGCAGCGCGGGACAGGTGGCCGGGGAGCTGTTTTTT. Amino acid sequence: CASSAGQVAGELFF. The rearrangement uses TRBV7-2 and TRBJ2-2; 8 nucleotides align to TRBD1. The CDR3 length is 14 residues. The germline V gene encodes CDR1 SGHTA and CDR2 FQGNSA. V lost 5 bases, J lost 6 bases, and 5 bases stayed unmatched. Filled out from reference TRBV7-2 and TRBJ2-2, the complete variable domain reads GAGVSQSPSNKVTEKGKDVELRCDPISGHTALYWYRQSLGQGLEFLIYFQGNSAPDKSGLPSDRFSAERTGGSVSTLTIQRTQQEDSAVYLCASSAGQVAGELFFGEGSRLTVL.